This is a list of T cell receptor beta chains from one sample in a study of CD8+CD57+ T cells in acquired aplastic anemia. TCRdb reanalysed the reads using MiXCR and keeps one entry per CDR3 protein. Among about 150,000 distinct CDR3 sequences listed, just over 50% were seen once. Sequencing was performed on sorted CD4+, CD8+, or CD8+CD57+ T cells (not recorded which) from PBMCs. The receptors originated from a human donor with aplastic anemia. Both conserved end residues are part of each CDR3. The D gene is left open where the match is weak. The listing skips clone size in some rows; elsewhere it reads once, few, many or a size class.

CDR3aa: CASRGQPNTEAFF
CDR3nt: TGTGCCAGCAGAGGACAGCCGAACACTGAAGCTTTCTTT
abundance: few
j_gene: TRBJ1-1
d_gene: NA
v_gene: TRBV6-4

CDR3aa: CASSLGPGGGNEKLFF
CDR3nt: TGTGCCAGCAGCCTCGGGCCGGGGGGCGGGAATGAAAAACTGTTTTTT
abundance: few
j_gene: TRBJ1-4
d_gene: NA
v_gene: TRBV5-6

CDR3aa: CASSQGGPYGYTF
CDR3nt: TGTGCCAGCAGCCAAGGGGGGCCCTATGGCTACACCTTC
abundance: many
j_gene: TRBJ1-2
d_gene: NA
v_gene: TRBV14

CDR3aa: CASSETSGGNTGELFF
CDR3nt: TGTGCCAGCAGCGAGACAAGCGGTGGTAACACCGGGGAGCTGTTTTTT
abundance: many
j_gene: TRBJ2-2
d_gene: NA
v_gene: TRBV5-5

CDR3aa: CASSLLAGEQFF
CDR3nt: TGTGCCAGCAGCTTACTAGCGGGAGAGCAGTTCTTC
abundance: many
j_gene: TRBJ2-1
d_gene: TRBD2
v_gene: TRBV7-6

CDR3aa: CASYRGTEAFF
CDR3nt: TGTGCCAGTTACCGGGGAACTGAAGCTTTCTTT
abundance: NA
j_gene: TRBJ1-1
d_gene: NA
v_gene: TRBV19

CDR3aa: CASSILQGYEQYF
CDR3nt: TGTGCCAGTAGTATACTACAGGGCTACGAGCAGTACTTC
abundance: NA
j_gene: TRBJ2-7
d_gene: NA
v_gene: TRBV19

CDR3aa: CSARDYSSGGRETQYF
CDR3nt: TGCAGTGCTAGAGATTATAGTAGCGGGGGGCGTGAGACCCAGTACTTC
abundance: many
j_gene: TRBJ2-5
d_gene: TRBD2
v_gene: TRBV20-1

CDR3aa: CASSGGTLRPQYF
CDR3nt: TGTGCCAGCAGCGGGGGGACCCTCCGCCCGCAGTATTTT
abundance: NA
j_gene: TRBJ2-3
d_gene: NA
v_gene: TRBV9

CDR3aa: CSSRQQPGSTEAFF
CDR3nt: TGCAGCTCGCGACAGCAACCGGGTAGTACTGAAGCTTTCTTT
abundance: NA
j_gene: TRBJ1-1
d_gene: NA
v_gene: TRBV29-1

CDR3aa: CASRRTQNSPLHF
CDR3nt: TGTGCCAGCAGGCGGACACAGAATTCACCCCTCCACTTT
abundance: NA
j_gene: TRBJ1-6
d_gene: NA
v_gene: TRBV12-3/TRBV12-4

CDR3aa: CSARDPGTLNTEAFF
CDR3nt: TGCAGTGCTAGAGATCCGGGGACCTTGAACACTGAAGCTTTCTTT
abundance: many
j_gene: TRBJ1-1
d_gene: NA
v_gene: TRBV20-1

CDR3aa: CASSETGQGNSPLHF
CDR3nt: TGCGCCAGCAGTGAGACGGGACAGGGGAATTCACCCCTCCACTTT
abundance: once
j_gene: TRBJ1-6
d_gene: TRBD1
v_gene: TRBV6-4

CDR3aa: CASSVAVGELFF
CDR3nt: TGTGCCAGCAGCGTAGCTGTCGGGGAGCTGTTTTTT
abundance: once
j_gene: TRBJ2-2
d_gene: NA
v_gene: TRBV9

CDR3aa: CATSRAASGSYEQYF
CDR3nt: TGTGCCACCAGCAGAGCGGCTAGCGGGTCCTACGAGCAGTACTTC
abundance: NA
j_gene: TRBJ2-7
d_gene: TRBD2
v_gene: TRBV15

CDR3aa: CASSITRGSGGHYNEQFF
CDR3nt: TGTGCCAGTAGTATAACCCGGGGGAGCGGGGGCCATTACAATGAGCAGTTCTTC
abundance: NA
j_gene: TRBJ2-1
d_gene: TRBD2
v_gene: TRBV19

CDR3aa: CSAEKGGGFF
CDR3nt: TGCAGTGCAGAGAAAGGAGGAGGTTTCTTT
abundance: NA
j_gene: TRBJ1-1
d_gene: NA
v_gene: TRBV20-1

CDR3aa: CAISDGVRGSYEQYF
CDR3nt: TGTGCCATCAGTGACGGAGTCAGGGGATCCTACGAGCAGTACTTC
abundance: NA
j_gene: TRBJ2-7
d_gene: NA
v_gene: TRBV10-3

CDR3aa: CASSPGLAGLVQETQYF
CDR3nt: TGTGCCAGCAGTCCGGGACTAGCGGGGTTAGTACAAGAGACCCAGTACTTC
abundance: NA
j_gene: TRBJ2-5
d_gene: TRBD2
v_gene: TRBV27

CDR3aa: CASSLGSGDQETQYF
CDR3nt: TGTGCCAGCAGCTTAGGTAGCGGGGACCAAGAGACCCAGTACTTC
abundance: NA
j_gene: TRBJ2-5
d_gene: TRBD2
v_gene: TRBV7-8

CDR3aa: CAISVDGTVAEAFF
CDR3nt: TGTGCCATCAGTGTGGACGGAACGGTAGCTGAAGCTTTCTTT
abundance: many
j_gene: TRBJ1-1
d_gene: NA
v_gene: TRBV10-3

CDR3aa: CASSFLPGKLAKNIQYF
CDR3nt: TGTGCCAGCAGTTTTTTACCAGGGAAACTAGCCAAAAACATTCAGTACTTC
abundance: few
j_gene: TRBJ2-4
d_gene: NA
v_gene: TRBV12-3/TRBV12-4

CDR3aa: CASSESSGGQETQYF
CDR3nt: TGTGCCAGCAGTGAGTCTAGCGGGGGCCAAGAGACCCAGTACTTC
abundance: many
j_gene: TRBJ2-5
d_gene: TRBD2
v_gene: TRBV6-1

CDR3aa: CASSRRGGDTQYF
CDR3nt: TGTGCCAGCAGTCGCAGGGGCGGCGATACGCAGTATTTT
abundance: few
j_gene: TRBJ2-3
d_gene: NA
v_gene: TRBV2

CDR3aa: CASSLVGGGEETQYF
CDR3nt: TGTGCCAGCAGCTTAGTTGGTGGAGGGGAAGAGACCCAGTACTTC
abundance: many
j_gene: TRBJ2-5
d_gene: NA
v_gene: TRBV7-6

CDR3aa: CASSSARTGALNEKLFF
CDR3nt: TGTGCCAGCAGCTCCGCCCGCACAGGGGCACTTAATGAAAAACTGTTTTTT
abundance: NA
j_gene: TRBJ1-4
d_gene: TRBD1
v_gene: TRBV7-9

CDR3aa: CASSQEQEGTEQYF
CDR3nt: TGCGCCAGCAGCCAAGAACAGGAGGGGACCGAGCAGTACTTC
abundance: many
j_gene: TRBJ2-7
d_gene: NA
v_gene: TRBV4-3

CDR3aa: CASSIDWGGAEAFF
CDR3nt: TGTGCCAGTAGTATAGACTGGGGGGGTGCTGAAGCTTTCTTT
abundance: NA
j_gene: TRBJ1-1
d_gene: NA
v_gene: TRBV19

CDR3aa: CASSLSGEQYF
CDR3nt: TGTGCCAGCAGCTTATCGGGAGAGCAGTACTTC
abundance: few
j_gene: TRBJ2-7
d_gene: NA
v_gene: TRBV7-9

CDR3aa: CASSLLSGRLYEQYF
CDR3nt: TGTGCCAGCAGCCTCCTAAGCGGGAGACTCTACGAGCAGTACTTC
abundance: NA
j_gene: TRBJ2-7
d_gene: TRBD2
v_gene: TRBV12-3/TRBV12-4

CDR3aa: CASSLEGGRLTQYF
CDR3nt: TGCGCCAGCAGCTTGGAGGGTGGGCGACTCACGCAGTATTTT
abundance: few
j_gene: TRBJ2-3
d_gene: NA
v_gene: TRBV5-1

CDR3aa: CASSRLGGEQFF
CDR3nt: TGTGCCAGCAGCCGCCTGGGGGGTGAGCAGTTCTTC
abundance: many
j_gene: TRBJ2-1
d_gene: NA
v_gene: TRBV6-1

CDR3aa: CASSLLTGDEQYF
CDR3nt: TGTGCCAGCAGCTTGTTAACAGGAGACGAGCAGTACTTC
abundance: many
j_gene: TRBJ2-7
d_gene: NA
v_gene: TRBV5-6

CDR3aa: CASRSGTSGLYTGELFF
CDR3nt: TGTGCCAGCCGCTCCGGGACTAGCGGGCTATACACCGGGGAGCTGTTTTTT
abundance: many
j_gene: TRBJ2-2
d_gene: TRBD2
v_gene: TRBV2

CDR3aa: CAISGGGTQYF
CDR3nt: TGTGCCATCAGTGGGGGCGGTACGCAGTATTTT
abundance: NA
j_gene: TRBJ2-3
d_gene: NA
v_gene: TRBV10-3

CDR3aa: CSAGELFF
CDR3nt: TGCAGTGCCGGGGAGCTGTTTTTT
abundance: NA
j_gene: TRBJ2-2
d_gene: NA
v_gene: TRBV20-1

CDR3aa: CATSRDPGQITDTQYF
CDR3nt: TGTGCCACCAGCAGGGATCCTGGACAGATCACAGATACACAGTATTTT
abundance: NA
j_gene: TRBJ2-3
d_gene: NA
v_gene: TRBV15

CDR3aa: CSATGGPHETQYF
CDR3nt: TGCAGTGCTACGGGGGGGCCCCACGAGACCCAGTACTTC
abundance: once
j_gene: TRBJ2-5
d_gene: TRBD2
v_gene: TRBV20-1